This T cell receptor beta chain was captured by sequencing in a study of T cells in women clearing cervical HPV infection (dated by TCRdb to 2017 to 2018). Looking at the study overall: The cases were 25 women with histologically confirmed HPV16-related CIN3 or worse, and 2 of those women had invasive cancers. For cases, the median interval between lesion detection and blood sampling was around 160 days, with an interquartile range of roughly 90 to 230 days. The roughly 25 controls were women who cleared a single incident HPV16 infection within 12 months without developing precancer or cancer. Blood from cases was collected at the visit at which the lesion was first identified, whereas blood from controls was collected once infection was no longer detected. Cases and controls were matched on year of sample collection and on age within five years. This exploratory proof-of-principle case-control study, nested within the Guanacaste HPV Natural History Study in Costa Rica, compared TCR repertoires among women with different cervical HPV16 outcomes. HLA typing was available for only a few women, so HLA type could not be excluded as a confounder. Cases had a median age of roughly 36 years and controls had a median age of about 37, with no significant differences in baseline characteristics. In the parent cohort, 9,500 to 13,000 women aged 18 or older were enrolled in Guanacaste, Costa Rica, during about 1993 to 1994 and then followed for seven years. As quality controls, five blinded duplicates were added to each group, bringing the total to approximately 60 samples made up of around 50 participants and ten or so replicates. Study-wide conclusions, independent of this receptor: The cross-sectional design could not show whether associations preceded infection or resulted from it; effector/memory subsets and HPV-specific T cells were not isolated. Because T-cell numbers per sample were unknown, differences in richness could reflect varying T-cell content rather than repertoire biology. CIN3+ cases had significantly higher TCR repertoire richness than controls across sequencing depths, but evenness did not differ between the groups. Lower TRBV6-7 relative abundance was observed in cases than in controls (roughly 0.12% versus 0.15%; Bonferroni P = 0.0008). Random forest classifiers that combined richness and V gene abundances separated cases from controls with an estimated AUC of around 0.83.

Every participant had a single incident cervical HPV16 infection, and women with prevalent HPV16 infections were excluded. Cervical HPV DNA was detected with MY09/MY11 PCR, and genotyping was done with dot-blot hybridization. Roughly 15 mL of heparinized blood were centrifuged, and the buffy coat was aliquoted, frozen at -30°C, then stored at -80°C. Genomic DNA was extracted from buffy coat specimens using QIAGEN kits. Using the immunoSEQ assay, multiplex PCR amplified TCR beta CDR3 regions from an average of around 1.2 ug of genomic DNA per sample. Primer bias was corrected in the assay by using a complete synthetic TCR repertoire to establish an amplification baseline. The amplicons were sequenced on the Illumina platform. The authors processed their data as follows. Error correction of the sequences involved clustering with frequency ratios plus a modified nearest-neighbor algorithm, after which the sequences were analyzed in the immunoSEQ Analyzer using IMGT gene definitions. TCR richness and evenness were averaged over 20 rarefaction repeats at each rarefaction depth, excluding samples with fewer sequences than the depth. Wilcoxon rank sum tests with FDR correction were used to compare relative abundances of V, D and J genes between the groups. Blinded duplicates gave an intraclass correlation of around 95% for TCR richness and an average of roughly 76% across some 62 gene segments. TCRdb retrieved this table from immuneACCESS and kept in-frame rearrangements only. Not all clones are present; in checked studies, unresolved V genes account for under half, and no reason is known for the remainder. V and J calls and clone size are those listed in that table; D and trimming were worked out from the DNA. Per the sample table, the count is under 40,000 clones. In total, the top ten clones hold 6.4% of the sample.

Per the germline V gene (reference sequence), LNHDA is the CDR1 and SQIVND is the CDR2. The CDR3 goes from the cysteine to the phenylalanine over 16 residues. Sequencing covers 39 bases of the CDR3, shown here with the frame starting at base 1. Concerning this clone itself: Its antigen is currently not known. Sequencing ends 3 residues short of the CDR3 end; the germline J gene provides the rest.

The TCR originated in a woman aged 18 to 75 with a cervical HPV16 infection that either progressed to CIN3+ or cleared (not recorded which). This receptor chain uses TRBV19 and TRBJ2-2; the D gene assignment is perhaps TRBD1 or TRBD2, with each matching 5 bases. The sequencing sample was made of blood buffy coat. The sequenced CDR3 bases are TGTGCCAGTAGTACTCCCCGGTCAGGGAGAGGTTCACCG. Its protein is CASSTPRSGRGSP. The full CDR3 protein reads CASSTPRSGRGSPLFF.